These 28 T cell receptor beta chains came from one sample sequenced in a study of PD-L1 blockade in urothelial cancer. Assay used: immunoSEQ multiplex PCR; TCRdb lists only in-frame clones, some missing. The sample holds approximately 48,000 clones, 70% to 90% seen once. The specimen comprised PBMCs, sampled around atezolizumab (anti-PD-L1) treatment. These receptor sequences come from a man aged 60 to 75 with urothelial cancer.

This chain joins TRBV4-2 and TRBJ2-4, with 7 positions matching TRBD1. There are 13 residues in the CDR3. CDR1 and CDR2 from the germline V gene are LGHNA and YNFKEQ. V was clipped by 1 base and J by 8 bases; unmatched bases: 2. This chain's CDR3 is CASSQGQGDIQYF. The CDR3 DNA is TGTGCCAGCAGCCAAGGACAGGGTGACATTCAGTACTTC.

The rearrangement links TRBV4-2 to TRBJ2-5, with D maybe TRBD2 (5 bases). V dropped 0 bases and J dropped 0 bases, with 14 bases sitting between them. Per germline, CDR1 LGHNA and CDR2 YNFKEQ. The CDR3 loop spans 17 amino acids. CDR3 loop: CASSQEEGGVYQETQYF. The DNA for the CDR3 is TGTGCCAGCAGCCAAGAAGAGGGCGGAGTGTACCAAGAGACCCAGTACTTC.

This clone was seen a handful of times. The chain is built from TRBV5-4 and TRBJ2-5; D gene uncertain. Trimming took 4 bases from V and 7 from J, leaving 14 bases between them. The CDR3 consists of 13 residues. Germline V gene sequence: CDR1 SGHNT, CDR2 YYREEE (reference sequence). CDR3 in DNA: TGTGCCAGCAGCCGGCAAAGCGATGGGACCCAGTACTTC. Its protein is CASSRQSDGTQYF.

The chain has TRBV6-5 and TRBJ2-3, with a weak D call TRBD2 (5 bases). This CDR3 spans 15 amino acids. V lost 6 bases, J lost 3 bases, and 16 bases lay in between. Germline assignment: CDR1 MNHEY and CDR2 SVGAGI. Written as DNA, the CDR3 is TGTGCCAGCAGCCGATTGGGAGTAAATACAGATACGCAGTATTTT. This gives the protein CASSRLGVNTDTQYF.

In its sample, this clone was seen a few times. The V gene is TRBV7-9, the J gene TRBJ1-5, with 8 bases lining up with TRBD1. J was trimmed by 5 bases and V by 5 bases; bases with no gene match: 2. Germline CDR1 reads SEHNR; CDR2 reads FQNEAQ (reference sequence). This CDR3 is built from 13 residues. For the CDR3, the DNA is TGTGCCAGCAGCCAGGGGGCGGATCAGCCCCAGCATTTT. Translating gives CASSQGADQPQHF.

This clone was detected only a few times. V is TRBV19 and J is TRBJ1-1; 10 bases are a match to TRBD1. With 9 bases clipped from V and 0 bases from J, the junction kept 1 base outside the gene matches. The germline gives CDR1 LNHDA, CDR2 SQIVND (reference sequence). CDR3 length: 13 amino acids. The CDR3 loop reads CASGQGVNTEAFF. As DNA, the CDR3 is TGTGCCAGCGGACAGGGGGTGAACACTGAAGCTTTCTTT.

This chain joins TRBV6-6 and TRBJ2-7; 8 positions match TRBD2. This CDR3 is built from 16 residues. Unmatched junction bases numbered 15, after V lost 6 bases and J lost 5 bases. The germline V gene encodes CDR1 MNHNY and CDR2 SVGAGI (reference sequence). CDR3 sequence: CASRRGGERGRNEQYF. The CDR3 DNA sequence: TGTGCCAGCAGGAGGGGGGGAGAGCGCGGGAGGAACGAGCAGTACTTC.

The V gene is TRBV28, the J gene TRBJ2-7; no firm D call. V gave up 7 bases and J gave up 1 base, with 14 bases separating them. This CDR3 has 14 residues. The germline CDR1 and CDR2 sequences are MDHEN and SYDVKM. In nucleotides, the CDR3 is TGTGCCAGCACCCCCAGTCGCCAGTCCTACGAGCAGTACTTC. Translation: CASTPSRQSYEQYF.

The chain uses TRBV14 and TRBJ2-2; TRBD2 matches 12 bases. This CDR3 region has 17 residues. After removal of 6 bases from V and 0 bases from J, the junction contained 5 bases not matched to a gene. Germline V gene sequence: CDR1 SGHDN, CDR2 FVKESK. The CDR3 sequence is CASSRLAGVTNTGELFF. The DNA for the CDR3 is TGTGCCAGCAGTCGACTAGCGGGAGTGACGAACACCGGGGAGCTGTTTTTT.

This clone was found a few times. The chain links TRBV4-1 to TRBJ1-2; a possible D gene is TRBD1 (5 bases). CDR1 and CDR2 (germline): MGHRA, YSYEKL. The CDR3 is 19 residues long. Deletions cut 0 bases from V and 7 bases from J, with 27 bases between. CDR3 DNA sequence: TGCGCCAGCAGCCAAGATTTAACCCACGGGACGAGAGCGGGGACTGGCTACACCTTC. Amino acid sequence: CASSQDLTHGTRAGTGYTF.

The chain joins TRBV9 to TRBJ2-2; 9 bases line up with TRBD1. Per germline, CDR1 SGDLS and CDR2 YYNGEE. The CDR3 length is 16 residues. V shed 1 base and J 5 bases; nucleotides not matched to a gene: 6. The CDR3: CASSVRGQGFTGELFF. CDR3 bases: TGTGCCAGCAGCGTAAGAGGACAGGGGTTTACCGGGGAGCTGTTTTTT.

The V and J genes are TRBV11-2 and TRBJ2-3, with a tentative D call TRBD2 (6 bases). The CDR3 is 12 amino acids. Germline V CDR1 and CDR2: SGHAT, FQNNGV. Trimming left V 5 bases short and J 11 bases short, with 14 bases between. The CDR3 region has the DNA TGTGCCAGCAGCCAACCGGGCGGGGAGCAGTATTTT. Translation gives CASSQPGGEQYF.

This chain links TRBV5-1 with TRBJ2-5, with a possible D match to TRBD1 (6 bases). CDR3 length equals 14 residues. CDR1 and CDR2 (germline): SGHRS, YFSETQ. V lost 7 bases, J lost 2 bases, and 15 bases lay in between. Written as DNA, the CDR3 is TGCGCCAGCGGAAGAGGGACAAGACAAGAGACCCAGTACTTC. As protein: CASGRGTRQETQYF.

The chain uses TRBV5-1 and TRBJ2-5, with TRBD2 matching 7 bases. Germline values: CDR1 SGHRS, CDR2 YFSETQ. This CDR3 is 14 amino acids long. V lost 5 bases and J lost 5; bases outside the gene matches: 9. CDR3 bases: TGCGCCAGCAGTACGGGGGGAAGGACGGAGACCCAGTACTTC. Protein: CASSTGGRTETQYF.

V usage is TRBV5-4 and J usage is TRBJ2-3, with 8 bases aligning to TRBD2. The CDR3 extends over 18 amino acids. Trimming took 2 bases from V and 3 from J; bases not matched to a gene: 14. Germline CDR1 SGHNT, CDR2 YYREEE (reference sequence). CDR3 in DNA: TGTGCCAGCAGCTTCTTCGGGAGGGCTTCATTTCGGACAGATACGCAGTATTTT. Translation gives CASSFFGRASFRTDTQYF.

The rearrangement links TRBV4-1 to TRBJ1-4; 9 bases map to TRBD1. The germline V gene encodes CDR1 MGHRA and CDR2 YSYEKL. Trimming removed 3 bases from V and 7 bases from J; junction bases left unmatched: 3. The CDR3 is made up of 14 amino acids. The CDR3 is CASSQGQGGEKLFF. Written as DNA, the CDR3 is TGCGCCAGCAGCCAGGGACAGGGAGGTGAAAAACTGTTTTTT.

This clone has only a few counts. The chain has TRBV5-1 and TRBJ1-5; a weak D match, TRBD1 (6 bases). This CDR3 comprises 17 residues. Germline values: CDR1 SGHRS, CDR2 YFSETQ. Trimming took off 4 bases at V and 0 bases at J, with 17 bases between the two ends. In DNA, the CDR3 is TGCGCCAGCAGCCCCTCGCAGGGGCCATATAGCAATCAGCCCCAGCATTTT. This translates into CASSPSQGPYSNQPQHF.

The chain recombines TRBV4-2 with TRBJ2-5, with 8 bases lining up with TRBD2. The trim removed 0 bases at V and 5 bases at J, leaving 5 bases unmatched. This CDR3 has 15 residues. CDR1 and CDR2 (germline): LGHNA, YNFKEQ. The CDR3 DNA follows: TGTGCCAGCAGCCAAGAGGAGCGGGGGAGGGAGACCCAGTACTTC. It codes for CASSQEERGRETQYF.

The gene calls are TRBV7-9 and TRBJ2-7; 12 nucleotides match TRBD1. The V gene end was trimmed by 8 bases and the J gene end by 7 bases; junction bases not matched to a gene: 9. CDR1 and CDR2 from the germline V gene are SEHNR and FQNEAQ (reference sequence). The CDR3 is 14 residues long. The CDR3 DNA follows: TGTGCCAGCGCACCGGGACAGGGGGCACGGGAGCAGTACTTC. It is translated as CASAPGQGAREQYF. Filled out from reference TRBV7-9 and TRBJ2-7, the complete variable domain reads DTGVSQNPRHKITKRGQNVTFRCDPISEHNRLYWYRQTLGQGPEFLTYFQNEAQLEKSRLLSDRFSAERPKGSFSTLEIQRTEQGDSAMYLCASAPGQGAREQYFGPGTRLTVT.

This chain joins TRBV7-8 and TRBJ2-7; TRBD1 aligns across 7 bases. Per germline, CDR1 SGHVS and CDR2 FQNEAQ. The junction had 4 bases not matched to a gene; V was cut back by 5 bases and J by 9 bases. CDR3 length equals 11 residues. CDR3: CASSPRGWQYF. DNA of the CDR3: TGTGCCAGCAGCCCCAGGGGGTGGCAGTACTTC.

The CDR3 nucleotides are TGCGCCAGCTCCGGACAGGGGGAAAACACCATATATTTT. Its translation: CASSGQGENTIYF. The rearrangement links TRBV5-1 to TRBJ1-3; 10 positions match TRBD1. CDR3 length: 13 residues. The ends lost 7 bases at V and 6 bases at J; junction bases unmatched: 4. CDR1 and CDR2 from the germline V gene are SGHRS and YFSETQ.

V is TRBV6-6 and J is TRBJ2-7, with TRBD2 as a possible D gene (6 bases). The CDR3 is 13 residues long. Trimming took 4 bases from V and 3 from J, leaving 10 bases between them. In germline, CDR1 is MNHNY, CDR2 SVGAGI (reference sequence). CDR3 coding DNA: TGTGCCAGCAGTTCCCTGGACTACTACGAGCAGTACTTC. This sequence encodes CASSSLDYYEQYF.

The chain joins TRBV4-2 to TRBJ1-6; D gene ambiguous. The germline CDR1 and CDR2 sequences are LGHNA and YNFKEQ. The CDR3 runs to 17 residues. V was shortened by 1 base and J by 0 bases, with 10 bases between the two germline ends. The DNA for the CDR3 is TGTGCCAGCAGCCAAGTTGGGGAGAGCTCCTATAATTCACCCCTCCACTTT. Its protein product is CASSQVGESSYNSPLHF.

V usage is TRBV6-5 and J usage is TRBJ2-2, with a tentative D call TRBD2 (5 bases). The V and J ends lost 6 bases and 6 bases respectively, with 11 bases between them. The CDR3 is 13 amino acids. Germline V gene sequence: CDR1 MNHEY, CDR2 SVGAGI. CDR3 nucleotides: TGTGCCAGCAGCCGCACTAGGGCCGGGGAGCTGTTTTTT. The encoded protein is CASSRTRAGELFF.

The rearrangement joins TRBV2 to TRBJ1-3; the match to TRBD1 covers 7 bases. Trimming cost V 5 bases and J 0 bases; bases outside gene matches: 4. From germline, CDR1 is SNHLY and CDR2 FYNNEI. The CDR3 is 15 amino acids. In DNA form, the CDR3 reads TGTGCCAGCAGTTTACAGGGGCACTCTGGAAACACCATATATTTT. Its protein is CASSLQGHSGNTIYF.

The chain links TRBV14 to TRBJ2-3, with 8 bases identical to TRBD2. The V gene end was trimmed by 4 bases and the J gene end by 2 bases; junction bases not matched to a gene: 2. Germline V gene sequence: CDR1 SGHDN, CDR2 FVKESK. There are 14 residues in the CDR3. The DNA for the CDR3 is TGTGCCAGCAGCCTGGGACTAGTCACAGATACGCAGTATTTT. Residues: CASSLGLVTDTQYF.

This clone was seen a few times. The CDR3 region has the DNA TGTGCCAGCTCACCGATTAGCACCACAGATACGCAGTATTTT. It translates to CASSPISTTDTQYF. The V and J genes are TRBV18 and TRBJ2-3; D unresolved. This CDR3 spans 14 amino acids. V was trimmed by 3 bases and J by 2 bases, leaving 9 bases between them. CDR1 and CDR2 (germline): KGHSH, LQKENI.

The chain employs TRBV2 and TRBJ1-3; 9 bases agree with TRBD1. The CDR3 loop spans 15 amino acids. Germline values: CDR1 SNHLY, CDR2 FYNNEI. V lost 9 bases and J lost 0; bases outside the gene matches: 6. CDR3 DNA sequence: TGTGCCAGTAAACAGGGGGCCCTCTCTGGAAACACCATATATTTT. Its translation: CASKQGALSGNTIYF.